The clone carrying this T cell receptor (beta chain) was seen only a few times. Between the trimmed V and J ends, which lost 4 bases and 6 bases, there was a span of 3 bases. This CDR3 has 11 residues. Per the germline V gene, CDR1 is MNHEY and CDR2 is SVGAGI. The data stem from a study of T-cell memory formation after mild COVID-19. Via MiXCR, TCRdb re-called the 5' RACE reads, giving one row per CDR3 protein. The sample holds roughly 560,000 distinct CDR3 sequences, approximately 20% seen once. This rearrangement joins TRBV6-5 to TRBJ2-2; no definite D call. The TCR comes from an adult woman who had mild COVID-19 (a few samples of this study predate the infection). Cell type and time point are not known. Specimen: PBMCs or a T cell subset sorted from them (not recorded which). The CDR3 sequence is CASSSAGELFF. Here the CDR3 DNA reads TGTGCCAGCAGTTCGGCCGGGGAGCTGTTTTTT.